Following are 5 T cell receptor beta chains from one sample sequenced in a study of T cells after yellow fever vaccination. Via MiXCR, TCRdb re-called the 5' RACE reads, giving one row per CDR3 protein. Of about 320,000 distinct CDR3 sequences in the sample, 6.8% were seen once. The specimen was PBMCs, collected around 45 days after the first yellow fever vaccination. These receptors all come from a man aged 18 to 30 who received the YFV17D yellow fever vaccine.

Here the CDR3 reads CASSVGDGGELFF. The DNA of the CDR3 is TGTGCCAGCAGCGTAGGAGACGGCGGGGAGCTGTTTTTT. J is TRBJ2-2 and V is TRBV9; D not resolved. Deletions cut 0 bases from V and 7 bases from J, with 7 bases between. CDR1 is SGDLS and CDR2 is YYNGEE in the germline V gene. The CDR3 has 13 amino acids.

The rearrangement joins TRBV9 to TRBJ2-1, with D possibly called TRBD1 or TRBD2 (6 bases each). The CDR3 loop spans 16 amino acids. The V end was cut by 0 bases, the J end by 8 bases, with 18 bases between. The germline V gene has CDR1 SGDLS and CDR2 YYNGEE. CDR3 region: CASSVASQGGGDEQFF. DNA for the CDR3: TGTGCCAGCAGCGTAGCTTCACAGGGTGGAGGGGATGAGCAGTTCTTC.

There are a few counts of this clonotype. The J gene is TRBJ1-5, the V gene TRBV7-2; no reliable D call. CDR1 and CDR2 (germline): SGHTA, FQGNSA. Trimming left V 5 bases short and J 5 bases short, with 10 bases between. The length of the CDR3 is 13 residues. CDR3 nucleotide sequence: TGTGCCAGCAGCCGCGGGAGTCATCAGCCCCAGCATTTT. Its translation is CASSRGSHQPQHF. The complete variable domain, with remaining parts taken from reference TRBV7-2 and TRBJ1-5, reads GAGVSQSPSNKVTEKGKDVELRCDPISGHTALYWYRQSLGQGLEFLIYFQGNSAPDKSGLPSDRFSAERTGGSVSTLTIQRTQQEDSAVYLCASSRGSHQPQHFGDGTRLSIL.

This clonotype has more than one count but fewer than ten. The rearrangement joins TRBV6-2 or TRBV6-3 to TRBJ2-7, with 11 bases lining up with TRBD2. The CDR3 loop spans 16 amino acids. The ends lost 0 bases at V and 2 bases at J; junction bases unmatched: 3. Germline loops: CDR1 MNHEY, CDR2 SVGEGT. The CDR3: CASSYSSSGGPYEQYV. DNA for the CDR3: TGTGCCAGCAGTTACTCCTCTAGCGGGGGGCCCTACGAGCAGTACGTC.

This chain joins TRBV20-1 and TRBJ2-1; possible D gene TRBD2, 6 bases. This CDR3 has 14 residues. Trimming removed 3 bases from V and 5 bases from J, with 14 bases in between. Germline V CDR1 and CDR2: DFQATT, SNEGSKA (reference sequence). DNA of the CDR3: TGCAGTGCTAGTCGGGCGGGGCGACACAATGAGCAGTTCTTC. Translating it yields CSASRAGRHNEQFF.